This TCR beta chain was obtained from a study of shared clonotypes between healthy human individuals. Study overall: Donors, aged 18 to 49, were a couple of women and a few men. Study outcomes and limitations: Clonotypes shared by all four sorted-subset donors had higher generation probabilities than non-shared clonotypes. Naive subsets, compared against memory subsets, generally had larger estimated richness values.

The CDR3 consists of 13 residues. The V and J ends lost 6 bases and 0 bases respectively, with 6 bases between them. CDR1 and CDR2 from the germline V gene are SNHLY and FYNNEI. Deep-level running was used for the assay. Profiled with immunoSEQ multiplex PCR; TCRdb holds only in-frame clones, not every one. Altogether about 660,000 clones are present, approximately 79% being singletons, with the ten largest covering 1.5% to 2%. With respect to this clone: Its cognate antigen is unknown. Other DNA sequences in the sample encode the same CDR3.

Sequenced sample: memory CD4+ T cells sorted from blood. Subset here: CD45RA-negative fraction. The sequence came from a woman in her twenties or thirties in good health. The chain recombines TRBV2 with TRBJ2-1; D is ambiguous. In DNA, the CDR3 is TGTGCCAGCAGCGTCGACTCCTACAATGAGCAGTTCTTC. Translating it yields CASSVDSYNEQFF. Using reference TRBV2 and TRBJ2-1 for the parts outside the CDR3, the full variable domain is EPEVTQTPSHQVTQMGQEVILRCVPISNHLYFYWYRQILGQKVEFLVSFYNNEISEKSEIFDDQFSVERPDGSNFTLKIRSTKLEDSAMYFCASSVDSYNEQFFGPGTRLTVL.